This T cell receptor (beta chain) stems from a study of control samples from healthy donors and cancer patients. Libraries were prepared by immunoSEQ multiplex PCR; TCRdb keeps only in-frame clonotypes and omits some of them. The sample holds tens of thousands of clones, approximately 94% seen once. Germline CDR1 is LNHDA and CDR2 is SQIVND (reference sequence). V was clipped by 5 bases and J by 4 bases, with 12 bases between them. The CDR3 loop spans 13 amino acids. The clonotype comes from a woman aged 40 to 50 with lung cancer. The material sequenced was PBMCs. V is TRBV19 and J is TRBJ2-7; perhaps TRBD2 as D (6 bases). For the CDR3, the DNA is TGTGCCAGTAGTTCGGGACTTTCATACGAGCAGTACTTC. Its protein is CASSSGLSYEQYF.